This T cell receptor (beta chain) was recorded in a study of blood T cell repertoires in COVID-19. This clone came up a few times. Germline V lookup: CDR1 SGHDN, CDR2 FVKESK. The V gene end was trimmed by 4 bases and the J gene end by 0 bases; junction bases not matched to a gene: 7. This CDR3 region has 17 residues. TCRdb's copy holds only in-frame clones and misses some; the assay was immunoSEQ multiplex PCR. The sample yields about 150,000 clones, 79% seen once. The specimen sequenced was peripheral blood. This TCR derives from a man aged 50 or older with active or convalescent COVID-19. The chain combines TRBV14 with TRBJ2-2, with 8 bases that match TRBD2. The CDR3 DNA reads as TGTGCCAGCAGCCCGGGAGGGTTTCACCCGAACACCGGGGAGCTGTTTTTT. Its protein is CASSPGGFHPNTGELFF.